One and the same sample provided the 27 T cell receptor beta chains below, sequenced in a study of CD8+ T cells in alopecia areata. cDNA serving as the sequencing template came from extracted, reverse transcribed RNA. TCRdb's table, derived via immunoSEQ multiplex PCR, lists solely in-frame clones and lacks some. This sample has hundreds of thousands of clones, with 67% found just once. This material consisted of CD4+ T cells sorted from blood, taken at week 0. Every receptor here comes from a human donor with alopecia areata.

The chain joins TRBV4-1 to TRBJ2-1, with 7 bases aligning to TRBD2. Germline CDR1 and CDR2: MGHRA and YSYEKL. J lost 2 bases, V lost 7 bases, and 5 bases had no gene match. This CDR3 region has 14 residues. CDR3 DNA: TGCGCCAGCAAGAGACTAGCTGCCTACAATGAGCAGTTCTTC. It is translated as CASKRLAAYNEQFF.

This clone was counted between two and nine times. The chain combines TRBV25-1 with TRBJ1-4, with a tentative D call TRBD1 (6 bases). V gave up 4 bases and J gave up 8 bases, with 14 bases separating them. Germline values: CDR1 MGHDK, CDR2 SYGVNS. The CDR3 is 14 residues long. The DNA of the CDR3 is TGTGCCAGCAGTGTTCCAGGGGTTGGGGAAAAACTGTTTTTT. As protein: CASSVPGVGEKLFF.

V and J are TRBV29-1 and TRBJ1-2; 11 nucleotides align to TRBD1. The V segment lost 7 bases and the J segment 8 bases; nucleotides outside the gene matches: 6. This CDR3 has 12 residues. Germline loops: CDR1 SQVTM, CDR2 ANQGSEA. The CDR3 protein is CSAWTGGSGYTF. The CDR3 coding sequence is TGCAGCGCCTGGACAGGGGGCAGCGGCTACACCTTC.

This rearrangement joins TRBV18 to TRBJ2-7; no definite D call. The germline V and J ends were trimmed by 6 bases and 5 bases, with 8 bases remaining between them. The CDR3 is made up of 11 amino acids. The V gene's germline CDR1 is KGHSH and CDR2 LQKENI. The CDR3 DNA sequence: TGTGCCAGCTCCCTCCAGAACGAGCAGTACTTC. This encodes CASSLQNEQYF.

This clone showed up just a few times. V and J are TRBV29-1 and TRBJ2-1, with TRBD2 matching 7 bases. Germline lookup yields CDR1 SQVTM and CDR2 ANQGSEA. The junction had 12 bases not matched to a gene; V was cut back by 7 bases and J by 6 bases. The CDR3 extends over 14 amino acids. This CDR3 is CSAIGEGSTNEQFF. CDR3 sequence (DNA): TGCAGCGCGATTGGGGAGGGGAGCACCAATGAGCAGTTCTTC.

CDR3 in DNA: TGTGCCAGCAGCCGTTCTGGGACAGACAACACTGAAGCTTTCTTT. It translates to CASSRSGTDNTEAFF. The chain couples TRBV11-1 to TRBJ1-1; 7 bases align to TRBD1. Germline values: CDR1 SGHAT, CDR2 FQDESV (reference sequence). V was clipped by 5 bases and J by 2 bases; unmatched bases: 8. The CDR3 length is 15 residues.

This clone was picked up a small number of times. Written as DNA, the CDR3 is TGTGCCAGCAGTTCAATTATCGGACGGGACTTTTATGGCTACACCTTC. It encodes CASSSIIGRDFYGYTF. The V gene is TRBV27, the J gene TRBJ1-2, with D perhaps TRBD1 (5 bases). Trimming took 4 bases from V and 5 from J, leaving 20 bases between them. Germline assignment: CDR1 MNHEY and CDR2 SMNVEV (reference sequence). This CDR3 has 16 residues.

V gene TRBV7-9 combines with J gene TRBJ2-5; D uncertain. The CDR3 contains 13 residues. Looked up from germline, CDR1 is SEHNR and CDR2 is FQNEAQ (reference sequence). Between the trimmed V and J ends, which lost 4 bases and 1 base, there was a span of 7 bases. The DNA of the CDR3 is TGTGCCAGCAGCTCTAATACCCAAGAGACCCAGTACTTC. It encodes CASSSNTQETQYF.

The rearrangement links TRBV30 to TRBJ2-7; D perhaps matches TRBD1 (6 bases). Germline V lookup: CDR1 GTSNPN, CDR2 SVGIG (reference sequence). This CDR3 region has 11 residues. V was trimmed by 4 bases and J by 9 bases, leaving 13 bases between them. DNA for the CDR3: TGTGCCTGGAACCCAGGGGTCCGGCAGTACTTC. Its translation: CAWNPGVRQYF.

This clone was detected a few times. The chain recombines TRBV30 with TRBJ2-7; D is undetermined. The CDR3 length is 13 residues. CDR1 and CDR2 from the germline V gene are GTSNPN and SVGIG (reference sequence). Trimming removed 2 bases at V and 3 bases at J, with 11 bases between. The DNA for the CDR3 is TGTGCCTGGAGTAGGTCTCCTGACTACGAGCAGTACTTC. Encoded protein: CAWSRSPDYEQYF.

The J gene is TRBJ2-6, the V gene TRBV29-1, with no clear D. The CDR3 runs 13 residues. Germline values: CDR1 SQVTM, CDR2 ANQGSEA. V shed 6 bases and J shed 3 bases, with 9 bases lying between them. The CDR3 loop reads CSVWQFGANVLTF. Here the CDR3 DNA reads TGCAGCGTGTGGCAATTTGGGGCCAACGTCCTGACTTTC.

The chain recombines TRBV29-1 with TRBJ2-5; TRBD2 agrees at 7 bases. The CDR3 has 13 amino acids. Germline V lookup: CDR1 SQVTM, CDR2 ANQGSEA. Trimming took 7 bases from V and 4 from J; bases not matched to a gene: 9. DNA for the CDR3: TGCAGCGGTAGAGCGGGGATTATAGAGACCCAGTACTTC. It is translated as CSGRAGIIETQYF.

The genes are TRBV5-4 and TRBJ2-2, with TRBD1 matching 7 bases. The germline CDR1 and CDR2 sequences are SGHNT and YYREEE (reference sequence). This CDR3 has 16 residues. Trimming at V came to 4 bases and at J to 0 bases, leaving 6 bases not matched to a gene. In DNA, the CDR3 is TGTGCCAGCAGCGGCATGACAGGGTCGAACACCGGGGAGCTGTTTTTT. This codes for CASSGMTGSNTGELFF.

The genes are TRBV30 and TRBJ1-4; D remains unclear. Trimming shortened V by 7 bases and J by 8 bases, and 14 bases separated the two germline ends. The CDR3 contains 12 residues. Germline V gene sequence: CDR1 GTSNPN, CDR2 SVGIG (reference sequence). The CDR3 sequence: CALAALGEKLFF. The CDR3 DNA is TGTGCCTTAGCGGCCCTGGGGGAAAAACTGTTTTTT.

The genes are TRBV5-1 and TRBJ1-1; D possibly corresponds to TRBD1 (6 bases). The CDR3 covers 15 residues. Trimming took off 4 bases at V and 7 bases at J, with 20 bases between the two ends. Germline V gene sequence: CDR1 SGHRS, CDR2 YFSETQ. The CDR3 loop is CASSETRQVLGEAFF. In DNA form, the CDR3 reads TGCGCCAGCAGCGAGACGCGACAGGTCCTAGGTGAAGCTTTCTTT. Variable domain in full (rest from reference TRBV5-1 and TRBJ1-1): KAGVTQTPRYLIKTRGQQVTLSCSPISGHRSVSWYQQTPGQGLQFLFEYFSETQRNKGNFPGRFSGRQFSNSRSEMNVSTLELGDSALYLCASSETRQVLGEAFFGQGTRLTVV.

The chain uses TRBV27 and TRBJ2-7, with D possibly TRBD1 on 5 matching bases. The germline gives CDR1 MNHEY, CDR2 SMNVEV (reference sequence). This CDR3 spans 15 amino acids. The V end was cut by 2 bases, the J end by 6 bases, with 17 bases between. In nucleotides, the CDR3 is TGTGCCAGCAGTTTACAAGTGGGGCGGAAGAGCGAGCAGTACTTC. Protein product: CASSLQVGRKSEQYF.

A remark on this clone: The junction does not match germline at one end; this may be a read error. V is TRBV5-4 and J is TRBJ2-5, with a possible D match to TRBD2 (6 bases). The CDR3 runs 14 residues. Germline V gene lookup returns CDR1 SGHNT and CDR2 YYREEE (reference sequence). The CDR3 region has the DNA TGTGCCAGCAACTTGGTAGGAGGGGAAGAGACCCAGTACTTC. Translating it yields CASNLVGGEETQYF. Filled out from reference TRBV5-4 and TRBJ2-5, the complete variable domain reads ETGVTQSPTHLIKTRGQQVTLRCSSQSGHNTVSWYQQALGQGPQFIFQYYREEENGRGNFPPRFSGLQFPNYSSELNVNALELDDSALYLCASNLVGGEETQYFGPGTRLLVL.

CDR3: CSVLTGRAGELFF. CDR3 coding DNA: TGCAGCGTCCTAACAGGGAGGGCCGGGGAGCTGTTTTTT. V gene TRBV29-1 combines with J gene TRBJ2-2; TRBD2 is a possible D gene (7 bases). The CDR3 runs 13 residues. Germline assignment: CDR1 SQVTM and CDR2 ANQGSEA. The V gene lost 6 bases and the J gene lost 6 bases, with 14 bases spanning the gap.

V is TRBV15 and J is TRBJ2-5, with D possibly TRBD2 on 5 matching bases. This CDR3 comprises 12 residues. With 3 bases removed from V and 5 bases from J, the gap between germline ends came to 7 bases. Per germline, CDR1 LNHNV and CDR2 YYDKDF (reference sequence). The CDR3 sequence is CATSRREETQYF. CDR3 in DNA: TGTGCCACCAGCAGGAGGGAGGAGACCCAGTACTTC.

The rearrangement uses TRBV4-3 and TRBJ1-4; D gene uncertain. Germline assignment: CDR1 LGHNA and CDR2 YSLEER. The CDR3 is 13 residues long. Trimming took off 1 base at V and 8 bases at J, with 8 bases between the two ends. Written as DNA, the CDR3 is TGCGCCAGCAGCCAAGTAGCGGGGGAAAAACTGTTTTTT. Amino acid sequence: CASSQVAGEKLFF.

The chain recombines TRBV9 with TRBJ2-7; D remains ambiguous. Trimming cost V 0 bases and J 2 bases, with 12 bases left between them. The CDR3 sequence is 15 residues long. From germline, CDR1 is SGDLS and CDR2 YYNGEE. The CDR3 sequence is CASSVGPVGPYEQYF. The CDR3 bases are TGTGCCAGCAGCGTAGGACCCGTGGGTCCCTACGAGCAGTACTTC.

V is TRBV29-1 and J is TRBJ1-1; no reliable D call. The V gene's germline CDR1 is SQVTM and CDR2 ANQGSEA. Trimming left V 0 bases short and J 4 bases short, with 6 bases between. This CDR3 is 12 amino acids long. The CDR3 DNA reads TGCAGCGTTGAAGATTCCCGCACTGAAGCTTTCTTT. Residues: CSVEDSRTEAFF.

The chain has TRBV7-2 and TRBJ2-7; TRBD2 is a possible D gene (5 bases). V lost 1 base, J lost 3 bases, and 7 bases lay in between. In germline, CDR1 is SGHTA, CDR2 FQGNSA. CDR3 size: 13 residues. CDR3 in amino acids: CASSLVAGYEQYF. The CDR3 DNA sequence: TGTGCCAGCAGCTTAGTGGCGGGCTACGAGCAGTACTTC.

The genes are TRBV30 and TRBJ1-1, with unresolved D. Germline V gives CDR1 GTSNPN, CDR2 SVGIG (reference sequence). This CDR3 is 14 amino acids long. V was pared by 0 bases and J by 2 bases, with 10 bases between. The CDR3 nucleotides are TGTGCCTGGAGTGTAACTTCCCGCAACACTGAAGCTTTCTTT. This gives the protein CAWSVTSRNTEAFF.

The V and J genes are TRBV5-1 and TRBJ2-2, with a possible D match to TRBD1 (6 bases). V was clipped by 7 bases and J by 2 bases, with 12 bases between them. Per the germline V gene, CDR1 is SGHRS and CDR2 is YFSETQ. CDR3 size: 14 residues. The CDR3 DNA sequence: TGCGCCAGCCAGTTACAGGGAAACACCGGGGAGCTGTTTTTT. Its protein product is CASQLQGNTGELFF.

The chain recombines TRBV5-4 with TRBJ2-3, with D possibly TRBD1 on 5 matching bases. The CDR3 is 14 residues long. V lost 0 bases to trimming and J lost 6 bases, with 11 bases between them. Germline-derived CDR1 and CDR2 are SGHNT and YYREEE (reference sequence). The CDR3 loop reads CASSLVMGPDTQYF. The CDR3 DNA follows: TGTGCCAGCAGCTTGGTTATGGGGCCGGATACGCAGTATTTT.

This clone was recorded only once. The chain couples TRBV18 to TRBJ1-2; 11 bases are a match to TRBD1. Germline CDR1 is KGHSH and CDR2 is LQKENI. The CDR3 has 15 residues. The trim removed 3 bases at V and 8 bases at J, leaving 8 bases unmatched. The CDR3 is CASSPDRGLPYGYTF. CDR3 in DNA: TGTGCCAGCTCACCGGACAGGGGGCTTCCCTACGGCTACACCTTC.